What follows describes a single TCR beta chain. Under the authors' procedure: Counts of nucleated cells, estimated from reference gene primer amplification, were obtained. This table comes from immunoSEQ multiplex PCR, and its TCRdb copy is limited to in-frame clones, with some not included. The V and J calls and clone size are taken from that table; D and trimming were inferred from the DNA. The sample yields tens of thousands of clones, 70% to 85% seen once. This specimen comes from a study of blood T cell repertoires in COVID-19. Study-wide context: Researchers got acute and convalescent COVID-19 samples from the United States, Italy and Spain. T cells, B-cell-depleted T cells, or PBMCs provided the cDNA or gDNA that served as material.

Trimming shortened V by 1 base and J by 2 bases, and 13 bases separated the two germline ends. CDR3 length: 16 amino acids. V is TRBV23-1 and J is TRBJ2-3, with D tentatively TRBD1 (6 bases). TRBV23-1 is marked as an open reading frame, function uncertain. The clonotype originates from a woman aged 55-69 years with acute or convalescent COVID-19. The sequenced sample was peripheral blood. The chain's CDR3 is CASSQLRDIDTDTQYF. The DNA for the CDR3 is TGCGCCAGCAGTCAATTGAGGGACATAGACACAGATACGCAGTATTTT.